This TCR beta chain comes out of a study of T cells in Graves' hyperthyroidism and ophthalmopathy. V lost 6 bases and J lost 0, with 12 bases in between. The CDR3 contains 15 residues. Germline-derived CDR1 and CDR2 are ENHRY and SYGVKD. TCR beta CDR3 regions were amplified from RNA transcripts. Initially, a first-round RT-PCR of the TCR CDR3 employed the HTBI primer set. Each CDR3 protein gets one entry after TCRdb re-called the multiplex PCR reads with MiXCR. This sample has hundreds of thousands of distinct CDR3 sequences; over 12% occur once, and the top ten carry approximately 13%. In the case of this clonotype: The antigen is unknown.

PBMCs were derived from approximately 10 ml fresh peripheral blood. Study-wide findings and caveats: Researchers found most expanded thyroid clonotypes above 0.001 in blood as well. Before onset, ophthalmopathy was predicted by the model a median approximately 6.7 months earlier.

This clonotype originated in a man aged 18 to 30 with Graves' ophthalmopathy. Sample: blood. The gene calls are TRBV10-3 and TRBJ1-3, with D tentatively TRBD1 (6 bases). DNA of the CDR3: TGTGCCATCAGAAAGACAGGAAACTCTGGAAACACCATATATTTT. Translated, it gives CAIRKTGNSGNTIYF.